These 22 T cell receptor beta chains share one sample of origin, sequenced in a study of cytomegalovirus exposure and HLA in healthy donors. PCR amplification relied on 60 Vbeta primers (plus 13 Jbeta primers). Clones were sequenced by immunoSEQ multiplex PCR, and TCRdb holds only the in-frame ones, with some missing. The table shows some 200,000 clones, with 65% to 85% occurring only once. Sequencing used PBMCs. These receptors all stem from a boy aged 2 to 9 in good health and CMV-seronegative.

The chain combines TRBV7-2 with TRBJ1-5; weak D call: TRBD1 (6 bases). CDR3 size: 15 residues. Germline CDR1 and CDR2: SGHTA and FQGNSA. The germline V and J ends were trimmed by 4 bases and 4 bases, with 14 bases remaining between them. CDR3 region: CASSSVLGANQPQHF. CDR3 sequence (DNA): TGTGCCAGCAGCTCAGTGCTGGGGGCGAATCAGCCCCAGCATTTT.

This chain links TRBV29-1 with TRBJ1-2; D remains unclear. This CDR3 region has 12 residues. Germline CDR1 and CDR2: SQVTM and ANQGSEA. The V and J ends lost 7 bases and 4 bases respectively, with 13 bases between them. CDR3 bases: TGCAGCGCCGTGGAGCAATCCTATGGCTACACCTTC. Translated, it gives CSAVEQSYGYTF. Supplemented by reference TRBV29-1 and TRBJ1-2, the full variable domain reads SAVISQKPSRDICQRGTSLTIQCQVDSQVTMMFWYRQQPGQSLTLIATANQGSEATYESGFVIDKFPISRPNLTFSTLTVSNMSPEDSSIYLCSAVEQSYGYTFGSGTRLTVV.

V usage is TRBV30 and J usage is TRBJ1-2; D ambiguous. This CDR3 is 13 amino acids long. Germline assignment: CDR1 GTSNPN and CDR2 SVGIG (reference sequence). Trimming left V 2 bases short and J 4 bases short, with 11 bases between. This chain's CDR3 is CAWSTPAVYGYTF. CDR3 DNA sequence: TGTGCCTGGAGTACTCCCGCTGTCTATGGCTACACCTTC.

V and J are TRBV7-2 and TRBJ2-7, with a weak D call TRBD2 (7 bases). This CDR3 region has 13 residues. Germline CDR1 SGHTA, CDR2 FQGNSA. The germline V and J ends were trimmed by 1 base and 6 bases, with 10 bases remaining between them. In DNA, the CDR3 is TGTGCCAGCAGCTTAGTCGGGGGGCCCGAGCAGTACTTC. This gives the protein CASSLVGGPEQYF. Filled out from reference TRBV7-2 and TRBJ2-7, the complete variable domain reads GAGVSQSPSNKVTEKGKDVELRCDPISGHTALYWYRQSLGQGLEFLIYFQGNSAPDKSGLPSDRFSAERTGGSVSTLTIQRTQQEDSAVYLCASSLVGGPEQYFGPGTRLTVT.

The chain recombines TRBV13 with TRBJ2-1; the match to TRBD2 covers 7 bases. Germline trimming cut 2 bases from V and 4 bases from J; bases unmatched to any gene: 5. The CDR3 extends over 15 amino acids. Germline assignment: CDR1 PRHDT and CDR2 FYEKMQ (reference sequence). DNA for the CDR3: TGTGCCAGCAGCTTAATGGCTAGCGGTTACAATGAGCAGTTCTTC. It encodes CASSLMASGYNEQFF.

The chain recombines TRBV5-6 with TRBJ2-1; D remains unclear. Germline V gene data show CDR1 as SGHDT and CDR2 as YYEEEE. CDR3 length: 15 amino acids. Trimming removed 2 bases at V and 0 bases at J, with 9 bases between. DNA for the CDR3: TGTGCCAGCAGCTTCACCGGCGGCTCCTACAATGAGCAGTTCTTC. Translation gives CASSFTGGSYNEQFF.

The rearrangement links TRBV12-5 to TRBJ2-7, with 9 bases matching TRBD2. The CDR3 loop spans 15 amino acids. Germline lookup yields CDR1 LGHNT and CDR2 FRNRAP. The V segment lost 4 bases and the J segment 3 bases; nucleotides outside the gene matches: 7. In DNA form, the CDR3 reads TGTGCTAGTGGTTCCCTCAGCGGGAGGTTCTACGAGCAGTACTTC. Amino acids: CASGSLSGRFYEQYF. Together with reference TRBV12-5 and TRBJ2-7, the CDR3 gives the full variable domain: DARVTQTPRHKVTEMGQEVTMRCQPILGHNTVFWYRQTMMQGLELLAYFRNRAPLDDSGMPKDRFSAEMPDATLATLKIQPSEPRDSAVYFCASGSLSGRFYEQYFGPGTRLTVT.

V and J are TRBV9 and TRBJ2-1, with TRBD1 matching over 12 bases. This CDR3 has 16 amino acids. Per germline, CDR1 SGDLS and CDR2 YYNGEE. V lost 0 bases to trimming and J lost 5 bases; unmatched junction nucleotides: 3. CDR3 loop: CASSVEGQGANNEQFF. In DNA, the CDR3 is TGTGCCAGCAGCGTAGAGGGACAGGGGGCGAACAATGAGCAGTTCTTC.

Concerning this clone: Other DNA sequences in the sample encode the same CDR3. The chain combines TRBV29-1 with TRBJ2-3; 8 nucleotides align to TRBD1. The CDR3 sequence is 14 residues long. Germline CDR1 SQVTM, CDR2 ANQGSEA. The V gene end was trimmed by 4 bases and the J gene end by 0 bases; junction bases not matched to a gene: 3. In DNA, the CDR3 is TGCAGCGTTGGAGGGACAGGAAGCACAGATACGCAGTATTTT. Translating it yields CSVGGTGSTDTQYF.

The chain recombines TRBV5-4 with TRBJ2-1; D is unclear. The CDR3 is 15 amino acids. Deletions cut 3 bases from V and 7 bases from J, with 17 bases between. The germline gives CDR1 SGHNT, CDR2 YYREEE (reference sequence). In DNA form, the CDR3 reads TGTGCCAGCAGCTATGACTTGCCGGTGGTAAATGAGCAGTTCTTC. It is translated as CASSYDLPVVNEQFF.

J is TRBJ1-3 and V is TRBV4-2, with TRBD1 as a possible D gene (5 bases). Looked up from germline, CDR1 is LGHNA and CDR2 is YNFKEQ. Trimming stripped 4 bases from V and 0 bases from J, with 10 bases between. This CDR3 spans 15 amino acids. CDR3 in DNA: TGTGCCAGCAGCCGCGACAGTAGCTCTGGAAACACCATATATTTT. It encodes CASSRDSSSGNTIYF.

This clone was seen once. The chain couples TRBV15 to TRBJ2-7; D might be TRBD2 (5 bases). V gave up 4 bases and J gave up 5 bases, with 15 bases separating them. Germline V gene lookup returns CDR1 LNHNV and CDR2 YYDKDF (reference sequence). The CDR3 totals 14 residues. CDR3 coding DNA: TGTGCCACCAGCACCGCGAGGGAGTTCAACGAGCAGTACTTC. Translating gives CATSTAREFNEQYF.

The CDR3 DNA reads TGCGCCAGCAGCGCGGACAGGGGAGGCTACACCTTC. This codes for CASSADRGGYTF. The chain employs TRBV5-1 and TRBJ1-2; 9 bases agree with TRBD1. The CDR3 spans 12 residues. CDR1 and CDR2 from the germline V gene are SGHRS and YFSETQ. The J segment lost 8 bases and the V segment lost 4 bases, leaving 3 bases of the junction unmatched.

The rearrangement links TRBV6-1 to TRBJ2-1; D gene unclear. Germline V gene data show CDR1 as MNHNS and CDR2 as SASEGT. The CDR3 runs 12 residues. With 6 bases removed from V and 9 bases from J, the gap between germline ends came to 12 bases. For the CDR3, the DNA is TGTGCCAGCAGCGCTCTAGTAACTGAGCAGTTCTTC. It is translated as CASSALVTEQFF.

The rearrangement uses TRBV5-4 and TRBJ2-3; D ambiguous. The CDR3 is made up of 15 amino acids. Germline-derived CDR1 and CDR2 are SGHNT and YYREEE (reference sequence). Trimming removed 0 bases from V and 0 bases from J, with 8 bases in between. The DNA of the CDR3 is TGTGCCAGCAGCTTGGATTGGCGGAGCACAGATACGCAGTATTTT. It is translated as CASSLDWRSTDTQYF. Complete variable domain (other parts from reference TRBV5-4 and TRBJ2-3): ETGVTQSPTHLIKTRGQQVTLRCSSQSGHNTVSWYQQALGQGPQFIFQYYREEENGRGNFPPRFSGLQFPNYSSELNVNALELDDSALYLCASSLDWRSTDTQYFGPGTRLTVL.

This chain joins TRBV4-1 and TRBJ1-2, with D perhaps matching TRBD1 (6 bases). The CDR3 covers 15 residues. Germline-derived CDR1 and CDR2 are MGHRA and YSYEKL. V dropped 0 bases and J dropped 7 bases, with 15 bases sitting between them. The CDR3 spells CASSQDQRRGGGYTF. CDR3 DNA: TGCGCCAGCAGCCAAGATCAGAGGAGGGGGGGTGGCTACACCTTC.

The chain couples TRBV13 to TRBJ1-3, with D hard to call. Germline V gene data show CDR1 as PRHDT and CDR2 as FYEKMQ (reference sequence). The CDR3 has 15 amino acids. With 0 bases removed from V and 5 bases from J, the gap between germline ends came to 11 bases. Written as DNA, the CDR3 is TGTGCCAGCAGCTTAGGACTAGGGCGGAGAAACACCATATATTTT. This codes for CASSLGLGRRNTIYF.

CDR3 sequence reads: CASSSQGYNSPLHF. CDR3 DNA: TGTGCCAGCAGCTCACAGGGCTATAATTCACCCCTCCACTTT. The chain joins TRBV7-2 to TRBJ1-6, with a possible D match to TRBD1 (6 bases). The V gene's germline CDR1 is SGHTA and CDR2 FQGNSA. Trimming removed 4 bases from V and 3 bases from J, with 7 bases in between. This CDR3 is 14 amino acids long.

The chain uses TRBV6-5 and TRBJ1-5; D perhaps matches TRBD1 (6 bases). Trimming pared 5 bases from V and 7 bases from J, leaving 15 bases between. CDR3 length equals 14 residues. Germline values: CDR1 MNHEY, CDR2 SVGAGI. CDR3 amino acids: CASSVQGFGQPQHF. The CDR3 bases are TGTGCCAGCAGTGTACAGGGTTTTGGACAGCCCCAGCATTTT.

This chain joins TRBV7-2 and TRBJ2-7, with a possible D match to TRBD2 (6 bases). There are 13 residues in the CDR3. Germline V gene sequence: CDR1 SGHTA, CDR2 FQGNSA. The V end was cut by 5 bases, the J end by 6 bases, with 14 bases between. CDR3 sequence: CASSLAGRSEQYF. The CDR3 region has the DNA TGTGCCAGCAGCCTCGCAGGGAGGAGCGAGCAGTACTTC.

The sample holds one count of this clone. The J gene is TRBJ1-1, the V gene TRBV6-5; a weak D match, TRBD1 (5 bases). CDR1 and CDR2 (germline): MNHEY, SVGAGI. The CDR3 is 16 residues long. The V gene lost 0 bases and the J gene lost 0 bases, with 11 bases spanning the gap. CDR3 coding DNA: TGTGCCAGCAGTTACTCGCCGTCCAGGGTGAACACTGAAGCTTTCTTT. As protein: CASSYSPSRVNTEAFF.

The table lists this clone with a count of one. The chain combines TRBV11-2 with TRBJ2-7; 9 nucleotides line up with TRBD2. Germline lookup yields CDR1 SGHAT and CDR2 FQNNGV. V gave up 5 bases and J gave up 7 bases; unmatched junction bases: 6. The length of the CDR3 is 13 residues. CDR3 in amino acids: CASSHAGGGEQYF. In DNA, the CDR3 is TGTGCCAGCAGCCACGCGGGAGGGGGTGAGCAGTACTTC.